Listed below are T cell receptor beta chains from one sample, sequenced in a study of metastatic and nonmetastatic thyroid tumors. TCRdb used MiXCR to call clones anew from the PCR reads. The repertoire includes tens of thousands of clones, 25% of them detected once, and 9.2% sits in the top ten. Sequencing used blood. The receptors shown here come from a female donor with papillary thyroid cancer or a benign thyroid nodule (not recorded which). Some clones in this sample may be carry-over from other donors' samples. The CDR3 runs from the conserved cysteine through the conserved F or W. Fields, in order: J gene, clone size, CDR3 length, V gene, D gene, CDR3 protein, CDR3 DNA. The D gene is left open where the match is weak. Size tells how often a clone was seen (once, few, many) or the class of an expanded clone, and some rows leave it out.

j_call: TRBJ2-1
clone_size: many
cdr3_length: 13
v_call: TRBV10-1
d_call: .
cdr3_aa: CASSDRVYNEQFF
cdr3_nt: TGCGCCAGCAGTGATAGAGTCTACAATGAGCAGTTCTTC

j_call: TRBJ1-1
clone_size: many
cdr3_length: 12
v_call: TRBV12-3/TRBV12-4
d_call: .
cdr3_aa: CASRSWGTEAFF
cdr3_nt: TGTGCCAGCAGGAGTTGGGGGACTGAAGCTTTCTTT

j_call: TRBJ2-5
clone_size: many
cdr3_length: 14
v_call: TRBV27
d_call: .
cdr3_aa: CASSQRSGEETQYF
cdr3_nt: TGTGCCAGCAGCCAACGTTCGGGGGAAGAGACCCAGTACTTC

j_call: TRBJ1-1
clone_size: many
cdr3_length: 16
v_call: TRBV5-1
d_call: .
cdr3_aa: CASSLTPNLGNTEAFF
cdr3_nt: TGCGCCAGCAGCCTAACCCCCAACCTGGGTAACACTGAAGCTTTCTTT

j_call: TRBJ2-6
clone_size: .
cdr3_length: 15
v_call: TRBV5-4
d_call: .
cdr3_aa: CASSPYVAGANVLTF
cdr3_nt: TGTGCCAGCAGCCCGTATGTGGCGGGGGCCAACGTCCTGACTTTC

j_call: TRBJ2-3
clone_size: many
cdr3_length: 16
v_call: TRBV5-1
d_call: TRBD2
cdr3_aa: CASSLFLAGVTDTQYF
cdr3_nt: TGCGCCAGCAGCCTATTCCTAGCGGGGGTCACAGATACGCAGTATTTT

j_call: TRBJ2-3
clone_size: .
cdr3_length: 16
v_call: TRBV7-3
d_call: TRBD2
cdr3_aa: CASSRSKGRAKDTQYF
cdr3_nt: TGTGCCAGCAGCCGATCTAAAGGGAGGGCCAAAGATACGCAGTATTTT

j_call: TRBJ2-5
clone_size: many
cdr3_length: 14
v_call: TRBV6-1
d_call: TRBD2
cdr3_aa: CASSFLAGAETQYF
cdr3_nt: TGTGCCAGCAGTTTTCTAGCGGGAGCAGAGACCCAGTACTTC

j_call: TRBJ2-1
clone_size: many
cdr3_length: 12
v_call: TRBV5-8
d_call: .
cdr3_aa: CARGRAGSEQFF
cdr3_nt: TGTGCCCGAGGGCGGGCGGGGAGTGAGCAGTTCTTC

j_call: TRBJ2-6
clone_size: many
cdr3_length: 16
v_call: TRBV28
d_call: .
cdr3_aa: CASSPSAETGANVLTF
cdr3_nt: TGTGCCAGCAGTCCCTCCGCGGAGACTGGGGCCAACGTCCTGACTTTC

j_call: TRBJ2-2
clone_size: few
cdr3_length: 16
v_call: TRBV6-1
d_call: TRBD2
cdr3_aa: CASSEQREGRNGELFF
cdr3_nt: TGTGCCAGCAGTGAGCAGCGGGAAGGCAGGAACGGGGAGCTGTTTTTT

j_call: TRBJ1-2
clone_size: .
cdr3_length: 14
v_call: TRBV11-1
d_call: .
cdr3_aa: CDRSLGGRNYGYTF
cdr3_nt: TGTGACAGAAGCTTAGGCGGCAGAAACTATGGCTACACCTTC

j_call: TRBJ1-1
clone_size: .
cdr3_length: 14
v_call: TRBV6-5
d_call: .
cdr3_aa: CASSYDSQNTEAFF
cdr3_nt: TGTGCCAGCAGTTACGACAGTCAGAACACTGAAGCTTTCTTT

j_call: TRBJ2-5
clone_size: many
cdr3_length: 14
v_call: TRBV9
d_call: .
cdr3_aa: CASSVGRTQETQYF
cdr3_nt: TGTGCCAGCAGCGTAGGTCGGACCCAAGAGACCCAGTACTTC

j_call: TRBJ2-1
clone_size: once
cdr3_length: 15
v_call: TRBV28
d_call: .
cdr3_aa: CARSPPTGLSYEQFF
cdr3_nt: TGTGCCAGGAGTCCACCTACGGGCCTCTCCTACGAGCAGTTCTTC

j_call: TRBJ2-3
clone_size: many
cdr3_length: 15
v_call: TRBV9
d_call: TRBD2
cdr3_aa: CASSVLAGASDTQYF
cdr3_nt: TGTGCCAGCAGCGTACTGGCGGGAGCGTCAGATACGCAGTATTTT

j_call: TRBJ1-1
clone_size: many
cdr3_length: 15
v_call: TRBV6-2/TRBV6-3
d_call: .
cdr3_aa: CASRAHRQVGTEAFF
cdr3_nt: TGTGCCAGCAGGGCTCACCGACAGGTTGGCACTGAAGCTTTCTTT

j_call: TRBJ2-1
clone_size: many
cdr3_length: 15
v_call: TRBV5-1
d_call: TRBD2
cdr3_aa: CASVSLAGGSGEQFF
cdr3_nt: TGCGCCAGCGTCAGCCTAGCGGGAGGGTCTGGGGAGCAGTTCTTC

j_call: TRBJ1-2
clone_size: many
cdr3_length: 15
v_call: TRBV28
d_call: .
cdr3_aa: CASSATLTPNYGYTF
cdr3_nt: TGTGCCAGCAGCGCGACCTTAACTCCTAACTATGGCTACACCTTC

j_call: TRBJ2-1
clone_size: .
cdr3_length: 17
v_call: TRBV11-2
d_call: TRBD2
cdr3_aa: CASSLGPGLAGGPEQFF
cdr3_nt: TGTGCCAGCAGCTTAGGCCCAGGACTAGCGGGGGGGCCTGAGCAGTTCTTC

j_call: TRBJ1-2
clone_size: .
cdr3_length: 13
v_call: TRBV7-9
d_call: TRBD1
cdr3_aa: CARRDRELYGSTF
cdr3_nt: TGTGCCCGTAGGGACAGGGAGCTCTATGGCTCCACCTTC

j_call: TRBJ2-2
clone_size: many
cdr3_length: 17
v_call: TRBV18
d_call: .
cdr3_aa: CASSGTMAAWSTGELFF
cdr3_nt: TGTGCCAGCTCGGGTACAATGGCGGCATGGAGCACCGGGGAGCTGTTTTTT

j_call: TRBJ2-5
clone_size: .
cdr3_length: 16
v_call: TRBV5-5
d_call: .
cdr3_aa: CASSQSPLQPQETQYF
cdr3_nt: TGTGCCAGCAGCCAAAGTCCCTTACAGCCTCAAGAGACCCAGTACTTC

j_call: TRBJ2-3
clone_size: .
cdr3_length: 13
v_call: TRBV7-2
d_call: .
cdr3_aa: CASSLVPGDTQYF
cdr3_nt: TGTGCCAGCAGCTTAGTTCCCGGGGATACGCAGTATTTT

j_call: TRBJ2-7
clone_size: medium-sized
cdr3_length: 14
v_call: TRBV6-5
d_call: .
cdr3_aa: CASSYSAQGYEQYF
cdr3_nt: TGTGCCAGCAGTTACTCGGCCCAGGGGTACGAGCAGTACTTC

j_call: TRBJ1-2
clone_size: many
cdr3_length: 12
v_call: TRBV19
d_call: .
cdr3_aa: CASTVDRRGYTF
cdr3_nt: TGTGCCAGCACTGTCGACCGTAGGGGCTACACCTTC